The sample holds one count of the clone carrying this TCR beta chain. The data belong to a study of blood T cells in healthy people across ages. The CDR3 loop spans 14 amino acids. The germline V and J ends were trimmed by 3 bases and 3 bases, with 14 bases remaining between them. The germline V gene has CDR1 DFQATT and CDR2 SNEGSKA (reference sequence). Extracted total RNA amounted to at least 6 micrograms for each sample. Next came a second PCR, run for about 7 to 12 cycles, which used a sample-barcoded 5' primer along with a J-beta primer mix. Tags on each cDNA molecule came from a template-switch adaptor with 12 random nucleotides. Via MiXCR, TCRdb re-called the 5' RACE reads, giving one row per CDR3 protein. Seen here are hundreds of thousands of distinct CDR3 sequences, around 43% observed once, and the top ten hold nearly 20%.

V usage is TRBV20-1 and J usage is TRBJ1-1, with TRBD1 as a possible D gene (6 bases). This clonotype originated in a man between 60 and 70 years old in good health. The sequenced material came from blood. The CDR3 loop is CSASSGAGDTEAFF. The CDR3 DNA is TGCAGTGCTAGTTCGGGGGCAGGGGACACTGAAGCTTTCTTT.